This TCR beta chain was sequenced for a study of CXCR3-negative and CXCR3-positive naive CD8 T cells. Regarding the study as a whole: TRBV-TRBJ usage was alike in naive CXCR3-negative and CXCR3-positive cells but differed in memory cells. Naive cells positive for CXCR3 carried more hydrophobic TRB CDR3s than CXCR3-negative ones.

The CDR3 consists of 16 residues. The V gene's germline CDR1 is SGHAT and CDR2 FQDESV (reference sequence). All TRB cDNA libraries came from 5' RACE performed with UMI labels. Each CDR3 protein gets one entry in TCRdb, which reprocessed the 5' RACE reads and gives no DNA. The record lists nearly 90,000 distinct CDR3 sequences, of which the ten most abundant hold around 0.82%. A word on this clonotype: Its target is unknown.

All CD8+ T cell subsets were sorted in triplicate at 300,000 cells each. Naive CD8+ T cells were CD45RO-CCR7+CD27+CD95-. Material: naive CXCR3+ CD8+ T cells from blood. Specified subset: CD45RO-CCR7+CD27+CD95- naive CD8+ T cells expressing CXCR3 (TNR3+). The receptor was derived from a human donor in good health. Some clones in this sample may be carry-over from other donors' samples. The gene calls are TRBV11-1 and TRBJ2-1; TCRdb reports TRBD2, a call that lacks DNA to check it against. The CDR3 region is CASSLRGLPLYNEQFF.